One and the same sample provided the 19 T cell receptor beta chains below, sequenced in a study of cytomegalovirus exposure and HLA in healthy donors. Primers included in the PCR were 60 Vbeta and 13 Jbeta primers. Measured with immunoSEQ multiplex PCR; TCRdb has only the in-frame clones, and not every one. This table has 150,000 to 200,000 clones, over 70% appearing once. Source material: PBMCs. The receptors here all came from a male donor in good health and CMV-seronegative.

This chain uses TRBV28 with TRBJ2-7; TRBD1 might be the D (6 bases). V was cut by 6 bases and J by 4 bases, with 13 bases left in between. Per the germline V gene, CDR1 is MDHEN and CDR2 is SYDVKM. This CDR3 contains 13 residues. CDR3 sequence (DNA): TGTGCCAGCAGCGGTACAGGGTTATACGAGCAGTACTTC. This codes for CASSGTGLYEQYF. The whole variable domain, remainder taken from reference TRBV28 and TRBJ2-7, is DVKVTQSSRYLVKRTGEKVFLECVQDMDHENMFWYRQDPGLGLRLIYFSYDVKMKEKGDIPEGYSVSREKKERFSLILESASTNQTSMYLCASSGTGLYEQYFGPGTRLTVT.

This rearrangement joins TRBV4-1 to TRBJ2-1; 9 positions match TRBD2. The CDR3 is 18 amino acids. V gave up 0 bases and J gave up 4 bases; unmatched junction bases: 10. Germline V gene data show CDR1 as MGHRA and CDR2 as YSYEKL. The CDR3 DNA sequence: TGCGCCAGCAGCCAAGACCGGGCGGGAGGGCCAAGATACAATGAGCAGTTCTTC. This sequence encodes CASSQDRAGGPRYNEQFF.

The V call is TRBV19, the J call TRBJ2-3, with D possibly being TRBD1 (6 bases). The CDR3 has 15 amino acids. The germline CDR1 and CDR2 sequences are LNHDA and SQIVND (reference sequence). With 1 base removed from V and 1 base from J, the gap between germline ends came to 9 bases. This chain's CDR3 is CASSIAGGRTDTQYF. The CDR3 DNA reads as TGTGCCAGTAGTATAGCTGGGGGCCGCACAGATACGCAGTATTTT.

The chain couples TRBV5-8 to TRBJ2-4; the D gene is possibly TRBD1 (6 bases). V gave up 3 bases and J gave up 1 base, with 14 bases separating them. CDR1 is SGHTS and CDR2 is YDEGEE in the germline V gene. This CDR3 has 16 amino acids. The CDR3 spells CASSSTGNGAKNIQYF. The CDR3 nucleotides read TGTGCCAGCAGCTCCACAGGGAATGGTGCCAAAAACATTCAGTACTTC. The full variable domain, its missing parts supplied by reference TRBV5-8 and TRBJ2-4, is EAGVTQSPTHLIKTRGQQATLRCSPISGHTSVYWYQQALGLGLQFLLWYDEGEERNRGNFPPRFSGRQFPNYSSELNVNALELEDSALYLCASSSTGNGAKNIQYFGAGTRLSVL.

The J gene is TRBJ1-2, the V gene TRBV2; D remains ambiguous. The CDR3 consists of 13 residues. Trimming removed 8 bases at V and 0 bases at J, with 10 bases between. Germline V gene sequence: CDR1 SNHLY, CDR2 FYNNEI. The DNA of the CDR3 is TGTGCCAGCGCGGGTACGACTAACTATGGCTACACCTTC. This sequence encodes CASAGTTNYGYTF.

In this sample, this clone turned up a few times. This chain uses TRBV11-2 with TRBJ2-3, with TRBD2 matching 7 bases. The CDR3 runs to 17 residues. V lost 5 bases to trimming and J lost 2 bases; unmatched junction nucleotides: 13. Per the germline V gene, CDR1 is SGHAT and CDR2 is FQNNGV. CDR3 residues: CASSPPSGRESTDTQYF. CDR3 coding DNA: TGTGCCAGCAGCCCGCCCTCTGGGCGGGAGTCCACAGATACGCAGTATTTT.

The count of this clone is one. The chain recombines TRBV7-9 with TRBJ1-2; the match to TRBD1 covers 9 bases. Germline lookup yields CDR1 SEHNR and CDR2 FQNEAQ (reference sequence). The CDR3 has 14 residues. V shed 5 bases and J 8 bases; nucleotides not matched to a gene: 9. The chain's CDR3 is CASSLDRGALGYTF. The CDR3 DNA reads TGTGCCAGCAGCCTCGACAGGGGGGCTTTGGGCTACACCTTC.

The chain combines TRBV28 with TRBJ2-3; TRBD2 matches 8 bases. CDR3 size: 13 residues. V lost 11 bases, J lost 0 bases, and 4 bases stayed unmatched. Germline V lookup: CDR1 MDHEN, CDR2 SYDVKM. Written as DNA, the CDR3 is TGTGCCGGAGCGGGAGTGAGCACAGATACGCAGTATTTT. The encoded protein is CAGAGVSTDTQYF. Full variable domain (outside the CDR3, taken from reference TRBV28 and TRBJ2-3): DVKVTQSSRYLVKRTGEKVFLECVQDMDHENMFWYRQDPGLGLRLIYFSYDVKMKEKGDIPEGYSVSREKKERFSLILESASTNQTSMYLCAGAGVSTDTQYFGPGTRLTVL.

Comment on this clone: Other DNA sequences in the same sample also yield this CDR3. V gene TRBV27 combines with J gene TRBJ1-3; 8 positions agree with TRBD1. Germline values: CDR1 MNHEY, CDR2 SMNVEV (reference sequence). The CDR3 sequence is 15 residues long. J was trimmed by 0 bases and V by 6 bases; bases with no gene match: 4. The CDR3 sequence is CASRGTGRSGNTIYF. For the CDR3, the DNA is TGTGCCAGCAGAGGGACAGGCCGCTCTGGAAACACCATATATTTT.

The chain carries TRBV5-1 and TRBJ1-6; perhaps TRBD1 as D (6 bases). The CDR3 loop spans 13 amino acids. Trimming removed 5 bases from V and 7 bases from J, with 10 bases in between. CDR1 and CDR2 from the germline V gene are SGHRS and YFSETQ. The CDR3 DNA reads as TGCGCCAGCAGGACAGGTGAGAATTCACCCCTCCACTTT. As protein: CASRTGENSPLHF.

The chain joins TRBV7-9 to TRBJ1-2; D remains unclear. The germline V and J ends were trimmed by 5 bases and 0 bases, with 7 bases remaining between them. The CDR3 totals 13 residues. Per germline, CDR1 SEHNR and CDR2 FQNEAQ (reference sequence). DNA of the CDR3: TGTGCCAGCAGCGTTCCGTCTAACTATGGCTACACCTTC. Residues: CASSVPSNYGYTF.

This chain connects TRBV2 to TRBJ2-3; 8 nucleotides match TRBD1. V trimming: 6 bases; J trimming: 3 bases; junction bases outside the gene matches: 5. The CDR3 length is 14 residues. The germline gives CDR1 SNHLY, CDR2 FYNNEI. CDR3 nucleotide sequence: TGTGCCAGCAGAAGGACAGGGAGGACAGATACGCAGTATTTT. Amino acid sequence: CASRRTGRTDTQYF. Filled out from reference TRBV2 and TRBJ2-3, the complete variable domain reads EPEVTQTPSHQVTQMGQEVILRCVPISNHLYFYWYRQILGQKVEFLVSFYNNEISEKSEIFDDQFSVERPDGSNFTLKIRSTKLEDSAMYFCASRRTGRTDTQYFGPGTRLTVL.

This clone has only a few counts. The chain joins TRBV5-1 to TRBJ1-2; D might be TRBD1 (5 bases). Trimming took 4 bases from V and 6 from J, leaving 13 bases between them. Germline V gene sequence: CDR1 SGHRS, CDR2 YFSETQ. CDR3 size: 13 residues. The CDR3 region is CASSKKGENGYTF. The CDR3 DNA follows: TGCGCCAGCAGCAAAAAAGGGGAAAATGGCTACACCTTC.

The V and J genes are TRBV29-1 and TRBJ2-5; perhaps TRBD2 as D (5 bases). The CDR3 is 14 residues long. CDR1 SQVTM and CDR2 ANQGSEA come from the germline V gene. Trimming removed 0 bases at V and 1 base at J, with 9 bases between. CDR3 sequence (DNA): TGCAGCGTTGAAGATGGACTCAGCCAAGAGACCCAGTACTTC. Amino acids: CSVEDGLSQETQYF.

The chain has TRBV19 and TRBJ1-1, with 8 bases identical to TRBD1. The ends lost 1 base at V and 1 base at J; junction bases unmatched: 2. Per the germline V gene, CDR1 is LNHDA and CDR2 is SQIVND (reference sequence). The CDR3 covers 15 residues. The CDR3 here is CASSIGGTGNTEAFF. The CDR3, as DNA: TGTGCCAGTAGTATAGGGGGGACAGGGAACACTGAAGCTTTCTTT.

The CDR3 DNA reads TGTGCCAGCAGTTATATCCGCGGTAATGAAAAACTGTTTTTT. Its translation is CASSYIRGNEKLFF. This chain links TRBV6-5 with TRBJ1-4; D gene uncertain. CDR1 is MNHEY, CDR2 SVGAGI, per germline. The CDR3 has 14 residues. The germline V and J ends were trimmed by 3 bases and 4 bases, with 9 bases remaining between them.

There are a few counts of this clone. The chain uses TRBV11-2 and TRBJ2-5; 9 bases align to TRBD2. The DNA matches TRBJ2-7 better at its end, which makes the J call doubtful. Germline assignment: CDR1 SGHAT and CDR2 FQNNGV. This CDR3 region has 15 residues. The CDR3 region is CASSPERGATYEQYF. The CDR3, as DNA: TGTGCCAGCAGCCCTGAGCGGGGGGCGACCTACGAGCAGTACTTC.

The V call is TRBV19, the J call TRBJ1-2; D is uncertain. Trimming cost V 4 bases and J 6 bases, with 15 bases left between them. The germline V gene encodes CDR1 LNHDA and CDR2 SQIVND (reference sequence). The CDR3 extends over 14 amino acids. CDR3 DNA: TGTGCCAGTAGTAAAACGATAGAGGATCATGGCTACACCTTC. It specifies CASSKTIEDHGYTF.

This chain connects TRBV27 to TRBJ1-6, with D perhaps TRBD1 (5 bases). Germline V CDR1 and CDR2: MNHEY, SMNVEV (reference sequence). Trimming pared 7 bases from V and 7 bases from J, leaving 14 bases between. The CDR3 is 14 residues long. Written as DNA, the CDR3 is TGTGCCAGCACCCAGGGAGGGTTGAATTCACCCCTCCACTTT. Its translation: CASTQGGLNSPLHF.